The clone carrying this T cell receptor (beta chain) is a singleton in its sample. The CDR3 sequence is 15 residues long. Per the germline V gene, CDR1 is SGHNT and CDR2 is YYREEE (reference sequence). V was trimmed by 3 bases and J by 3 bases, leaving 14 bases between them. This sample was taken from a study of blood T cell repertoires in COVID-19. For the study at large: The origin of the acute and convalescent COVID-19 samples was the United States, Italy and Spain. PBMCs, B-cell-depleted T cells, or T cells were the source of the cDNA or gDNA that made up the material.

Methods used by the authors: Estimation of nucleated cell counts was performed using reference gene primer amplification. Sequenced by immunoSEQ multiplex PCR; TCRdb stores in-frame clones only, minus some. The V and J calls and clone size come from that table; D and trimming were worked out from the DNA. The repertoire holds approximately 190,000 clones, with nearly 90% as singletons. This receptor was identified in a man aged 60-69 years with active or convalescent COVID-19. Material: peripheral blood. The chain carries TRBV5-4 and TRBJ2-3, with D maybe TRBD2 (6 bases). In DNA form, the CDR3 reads TGTGCCAGCAGCTATTCTAGCGCGGTAACAGATACGCAGTATTTT. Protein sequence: CASSYSSAVTDTQYF.